This T cell receptor (beta chain) was retrieved from a study of memory CD4+ T cells and cytomegalovirus serostatus. About the research overall: Donors were healthy Belgian adults, under ten CMV seropositive and 24 seronegative.

The V gene lost 5 bases and the J gene lost 5 bases, with 12 bases spanning the gap. Germline-derived CDR1 and CDR2 are SGHTA and FQGNSA. The CDR3 has 13 residues. Study results and caveats: Median bootstrapped AUC for CMV status was just under 0.97 originally, 0.85 to 0.92 US-trained. Of 150 to 200 reported CMV TCRbeta sequences, around 63 were found in memory CD4+ repertoires.

The sort gate was single viable CD3+CD4+CD8-CD45RO+ cells for memory CD4+ T cells. Sequencing was performed with immunoSEQ multiplex PCR; in TCRdb, only in-frame clones are kept and a portion is missing. In the table there are around 41,000 clones, 76% of which are singletons. A word on this clone: Its antigen is undetermined.

Source material: memory CD4+ T cells from blood. The sequence derives from an adult in good health and CMV-seronegative. The V and J genes are TRBV7-2 and TRBJ2-5, with D possibly matching TRBD1 (5 bases). The CDR3 nucleotides are TGTGCCAGCAGCCTTGGGGCAGGGGAGACCCAGTACTTC. Translating gives CASSLGAGETQYF.